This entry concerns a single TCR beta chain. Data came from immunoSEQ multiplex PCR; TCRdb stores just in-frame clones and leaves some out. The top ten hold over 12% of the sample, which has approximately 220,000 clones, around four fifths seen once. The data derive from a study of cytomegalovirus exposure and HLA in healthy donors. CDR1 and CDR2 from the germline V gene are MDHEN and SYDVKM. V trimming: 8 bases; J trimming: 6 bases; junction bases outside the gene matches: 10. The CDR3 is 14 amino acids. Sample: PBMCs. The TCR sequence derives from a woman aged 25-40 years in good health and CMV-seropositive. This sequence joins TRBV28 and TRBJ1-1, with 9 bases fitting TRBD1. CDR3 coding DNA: TGTGCCAGCCCTAGAGACAGGGGGATGGCTGAAGCTTTCTTT. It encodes CASPRDRGMAEAFF.